This T cell receptor beta chain was sequenced in a study of OX40 agonist ivuxolimab in advanced cancers. The repertoire was sequenced with immunoSEQ multiplex PCR; TCRdb's copy has only in-frame clones and lacks some. Of approximately 22,000 clones in the sample, about nine tenths are singletons; the top ten hold about 25%. The ends lost 4 bases at V and 4 bases at J; junction bases unmatched: 9. Germline V gives CDR1 SGHNT, CDR2 YYREEE (reference sequence). This CDR3 has 15 amino acids. Sequenced material: CD4+ or CD8+ T cells sorted from blood, taken in a trial of the OX40 agonist ivuxolimab. This receptor was taken from an adult with an advanced solid tumor such as melanoma, head and neck, liver or kidney cancer. This chain uses TRBV5-4 with TRBJ2-7, with 9 bases that match TRBD2. The CDR3 sequence is CASSQHGLASYEQYF. CDR3 nucleotide sequence: TGTGCCAGCAGCCAACACGGACTAGCGTCTTACGAGCAGTACTTC.